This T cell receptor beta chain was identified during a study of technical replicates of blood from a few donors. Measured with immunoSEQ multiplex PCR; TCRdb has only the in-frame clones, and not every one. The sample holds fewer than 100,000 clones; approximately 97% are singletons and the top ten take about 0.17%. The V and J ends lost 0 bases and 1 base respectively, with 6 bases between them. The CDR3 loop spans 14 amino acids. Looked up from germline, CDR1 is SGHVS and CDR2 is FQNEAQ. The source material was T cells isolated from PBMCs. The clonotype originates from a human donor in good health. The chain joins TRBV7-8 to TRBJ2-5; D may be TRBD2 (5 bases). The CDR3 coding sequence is TGTGCCAGCAGCTTAGCGCGGGCCCAAGAGACCCAGTACTTC. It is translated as CASSLARAQETQYF. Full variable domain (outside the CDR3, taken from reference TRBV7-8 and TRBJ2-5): GAGVSQSPRYKVAKRGQDVALRCDPISGHVSLFWYQQALGQGPEFLTYFQNEAQLDKSGLPSDRFFAERPEGSVSTLKIQRTQQEDSAVYLCASSLARAQETQYFGPGTRLLVL.